One TCR beta chain is described in this entry. The RNA input was about 0.5 to 1 ug, and it was reverse transcribed with random hexamers. Across 54 Vbeta and 13 Jbeta, immunoSEQ multiplex PCR amplified TCR beta CDR3. One entry per CDR3 protein, called by TCRdb with MiXCR from the immunoSEQ multiplex PCR reads. The data show 140,000 to 150,000 distinct CDR3 sequences, around 94% seen once. This specimen comes from a study of CD8 T cells in Susac syndrome. The receptor was derived from a human donor in good health. The sequencing sample was made of CD4+ T cells from PBMCs.

The CDR3 loop is CASTPTLHTEAFF. In DNA form, the CDR3 reads TGTGCCAGCACCCCCACATTGCACACTGAAGCTTTCTTT. The V call is TRBV12-3 or TRBV12-4, the J call TRBJ1-1, with D uncertain. The CDR3 sequence is 13 residues long. Trimming removed 7 bases at V and 3 bases at J, with 12 bases between.